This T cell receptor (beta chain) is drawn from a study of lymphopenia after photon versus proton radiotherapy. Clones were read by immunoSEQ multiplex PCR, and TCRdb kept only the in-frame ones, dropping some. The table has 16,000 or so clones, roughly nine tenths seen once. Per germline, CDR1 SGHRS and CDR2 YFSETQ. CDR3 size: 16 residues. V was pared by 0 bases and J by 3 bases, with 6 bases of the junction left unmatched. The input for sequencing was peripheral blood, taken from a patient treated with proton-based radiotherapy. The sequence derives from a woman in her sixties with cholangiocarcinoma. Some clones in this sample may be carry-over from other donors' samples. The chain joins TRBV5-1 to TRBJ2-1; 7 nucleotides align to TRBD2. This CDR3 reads CASSLESLAGYNEQFF. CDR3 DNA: TGCGCCAGCAGCTTGGAAAGTTTAGCGGGCTACAATGAGCAGTTCTTC.